This T cell receptor (beta chain) was sequenced in a study of tumor-infiltrating lymphocytes in oesophageal squamous cell carcinoma. TCRdb reprocessed the PCR reads via MiXCR and lists one record per CDR3 protein. The profile shows over 13,000 distinct CDR3 sequences, approximately 56% of them singletons. Germline CDR1 MNHNS, CDR2 SASEGT. This CDR3 is built from 13 residues. V lost 10 bases and J 3 bases, leaving 16 bases between the germline ends. In this sample, this clonotype turned up many times. The sequence came from a male donor with esophageal squamous cell carcinoma. This chain joins TRBV6-1 and TRBJ2-7; tentative D call: TRBD2 (6 bases). What was sequenced was esophageal tumor tissue. The CDR3 is CATKAPGVYEQYF. The DNA for the CDR3 is TGTGCCACCAAAGCCCCGGGAGTCTACGAGCAGTACTTC.